The sequence of this T cell receptor beta chain was determined in a study of ipilimumab plus nivolumab after autologous stem cell transplantation. Study details: Typical patient got roughly five ipilimumab doses and fewer than 10 nivolumab doses (median). Notes on the study in general: Per the authors, repertoire, Treg and microbiota data justify further study.

Germline V gene lookup returns CDR1 KGHSH and CDR2 LQKENI. The CDR3 is 15 residues long. Trimming removed 4 bases from V and 0 bases from J; junction bases left unmatched: 4. A single count supports this clone. Its antigen is not known. Patients got 3 mg/kg IV nivolumab weeks 1, 4, 7, 10, then biweekly through week 26. TCRdb's table, derived via immunoSEQ multiplex PCR, lists solely in-frame clones and lacks some. The table records fewer than 95,000 clones, over 80% of them present only once. This clonotype originated in a male donor with diffuse large B-cell lymphoma. The V and J genes are TRBV18 and TRBJ2-7, with TRBD2 identical over 9 bases. Sequenced here: PBMCs, sampled in a trial of ipilimumab plus nivolumab as post-transplant consolidation. As DNA, the CDR3 is TGTGCCAGCTCACTAGGACTAGCGCGCTCCTACGAGCAGTACTTC. It is translated as CASSLGLARSYEQYF.